This T cell receptor beta chain was identified during a study of blood T cells in healthy people across ages. General study findings and limits: Diversity was higher, and naive CD4+ cells more numerous, in long-lived donors than in aged donors.

The individuals who served as donors were healthy Caucasians living in Russia, aged about 6 to 95. The CDR3 runs to 16 residues. Per the germline V gene, CDR1 is MNHEY and CDR2 is SMNVEV (reference sequence). Trimming took 0 bases from V and 4 from J, leaving 13 bases between them. About this clonotype: Its target is not known.

With a J-beta primer mix and a sample-barcoded 5' primer, a second PCR ran about 6 to 11 cycles. TCRdb redid the calling of the 5' RACE reads with MiXCR, one entry per CDR3 protein. The table has about 500,000 distinct CDR3 sequences, more than 20% seen once; the top ten hold approximately 8.7%. The data also belong to a second study, concerning T cells of mothers and their children. Turning to that study: T cell clones that were persistent and microchimeric went undetected.

The chain has TRBV27 and TRBJ2-1, with D perhaps TRBD1 or TRBD2 (5 bases each). Sequenced input: blood. The source is a boy under 18 in good health. CDR3 amino acids: CASSLSRGMGYNEQFF. CDR3 bases: TGTGCCAGCAGTTTATCGAGGGGAATGGGGTACAATGAGCAGTTCTTC.